Following are 26 T cell receptor beta chains from one sample sequenced in a study of cytomegalovirus exposure and HLA in healthy donors. Primers: 60 Vbeta forward and 13 Jbeta reverse. TCRdb's table, derived via immunoSEQ multiplex PCR, lists solely in-frame clones and lacks some. Its table lists 150,000 to 200,000 clones. The material sequenced was PBMCs. The receptors were gathered from a man aged 25 to 45 in good health and CMV-seronegative.

In nucleotides, the CDR3 is TGTGCCAGTCAGCGGGCTAGCCATAGCTCCTACAATGAGCAGTTCTTC. It codes for CASQRASHSSYNEQFF. This rearrangement joins TRBV7-8 to TRBJ2-1; a weak D match, TRBD2 (6 bases). Trimming took off 9 bases at V and 0 bases at J, with 18 bases between the two ends. The CDR3 length is 16 residues. Germline V gene lookup returns CDR1 SGHVS and CDR2 FQNEAQ.

The chain joins TRBV14 to TRBJ2-7; no definite D call. Germline values: CDR1 SGHDN, CDR2 FVKESK. V lost 0 bases and J 3 bases, leaving 6 bases between the germline ends. This CDR3 comprises 13 residues. CDR3: CASSQDERYEQYF. CDR3 DNA sequence: TGTGCCAGCAGCCAAGACGAGCGCTACGAGCAGTACTTC.

V usage is TRBV4-1 and J usage is TRBJ1-5; D perhaps matches TRBD1 (6 bases). The CDR3 extends over 14 amino acids. V was clipped by 4 bases and J by 3 bases, with 10 bases between them. The germline V gene has CDR1 MGHRA and CDR2 YSYEKL. The CDR3 DNA sequence: TGCGCCAGCAGCCTGGACAGAATCAATCAGCCCCAGCATTTT. Amino acids: CASSLDRINQPQHF.

The chain links TRBV30 to TRBJ1-2; D possibly corresponds to TRBD1 (5 bases). The V end lost 0 bases, the J end lost 7 bases, and 12 bases lay between the germline ends. There are 13 residues in the CDR3. Germline V CDR1 and CDR2: GTSNPN, SVGIG (reference sequence). In DNA form, the CDR3 reads TGTGCCTGGAGTGTGATAGGGGCAGGTGGCTACACCTTC. Translation gives CAWSVIGAGGYTF. Filled out from reference TRBV30 and TRBJ1-2, the complete variable domain reads SQTIHQWPATLVQPVGSPLSLECTVEGTSNPNLYWYRQAAGRGLQLLFYSVGIGQISSEVPQNLSASRPQDRQFILSSKKLLLSDSGFYLCAWSVIGAGGYTFGSGTRLTVV.

This chain links TRBV25-1 with TRBJ1-2, with a weak D call TRBD1 (5 bases). CDR3 length: 17 residues. Germline CDR1 and CDR2: MGHDK and SYGVNS. V lost 2 bases, J lost 3 bases, and 19 bases lay in between. CDR3 residues: CASSEVSREGPYYGYTF. The CDR3 coding sequence is TGTGCCAGCAGTGAAGTCAGCAGGGAGGGCCCTTACTATGGCTACACCTTC.

The rearrangement uses TRBV29-1 and TRBJ1-2, with 9 nucleotides matching TRBD1. CDR3 length: 14 amino acids. Germline-derived CDR1 and CDR2 are SQVTM and ANQGSEA. J was trimmed by 4 bases and V by 7 bases; bases with no gene match: 10. CDR3 nucleotide sequence: TGCAGCGCCCGGACAGGGGCTGGGTCCTATGGCTACACCTTC. This codes for CSARTGAGSYGYTF. Looking up the rest from reference TRBV29-1 and TRBJ1-2 gives the full variable domain: SAVISQKPSRDICQRGTSLTIQCQVDSQVTMMFWYRQQPGQSLTLIATANQGSEATYESGFVIDKFPISRPNLTFSTLTVSNMSPEDSSIYLCSARTGAGSYGYTFGSGTRLTVV.

J is TRBJ2-5 and V is TRBV7-9, with 7 positions matching TRBD1. Germline values: CDR1 SEHNR, CDR2 FQNEAQ (reference sequence). The CDR3 runs to 15 residues. The J segment lost 2 bases and the V segment lost 5 bases, leaving 8 bases of the junction unmatched. This chain's CDR3 is CASSPGPGQQETQYF. The CDR3 DNA reads as TGTGCCAGCAGCCCAGGACCGGGACAGCAAGAGACCCAGTACTTC.

The J gene is TRBJ1-1, the V gene TRBV18; D uncertain. The V end lost 3 bases, the J end lost 7 bases, and 12 bases lay between the germline ends. This CDR3 has 13 residues. CDR1 is KGHSH, CDR2 LQKENI, per germline. CDR3 sequence: CASSPFDQDEAFF. CDR3 coding DNA: TGTGCCAGCTCACCGTTCGACCAGGATGAAGCTTTCTTT.

This CDR3 is CASSLQALVREKLFF. CDR3 coding DNA: TGTGCCAGCAGCTTACAGGCTCTCGTTCGTGAAAAACTGTTTTTT. The V gene is TRBV7-2, the J gene TRBJ1-4; D gene ambiguous. CDR3 size: 15 residues. Germline V gives CDR1 SGHTA, CDR2 FQGNSA. With 2 bases removed from V and 7 bases from J, the gap between germline ends came to 14 bases.

The CDR3: CASSLGRGTNEKLFF. Written as DNA, the CDR3 is TGTGCCAGCAGCTTGGGACGGGGAACTAATGAAAAACTGTTTTTT. The chain uses TRBV5-5 and TRBJ1-4; D not certain. V was clipped by 0 bases and J by 1 base, with 7 bases between them. Germline CDR1 reads SGHKS; CDR2 reads YYEKEE (reference sequence). The CDR3 extends over 15 amino acids. The full variable domain, completed using reference TRBV5-5 and TRBJ1-4, is DAGVTQSPTHLIKTRGQQVTLRCSPISGHKSVSWYQQVLGQGPQFIFQYYEKEERGRGNFPDRFSARQFPNYSSELNVNALLLGDSALYLCASSLGRGTNEKLFFGSGTQLSVL.

V is TRBV4-3 and J is TRBJ1-2; a weak D match, TRBD1 (6 bases). Germline CDR1 is LGHNA and CDR2 is YSLEER. This CDR3 spans 15 amino acids. Trimming removed 3 bases from V and 5 bases from J, with 16 bases in between. The CDR3 loop is CASSHSPGQYYGYTF. The CDR3 nucleotides read TGCGCCAGCAGCCATAGTCCTGGACAGTATTATGGCTACACCTTC.

The chain recombines TRBV7-6 with TRBJ2-2; tentative D call: TRBD2 (6 bases). Germline lookup yields CDR1 SGHVS and CDR2 FNYEAQ. The CDR3 contains 13 residues. V lost 2 bases and J lost 11, with 12 bases in between. The CDR3 loop reads CASSLSGVGELFF. The CDR3 DNA is TGTGCCAGCAGCTTATCGGGGGTGGGAGAGCTGTTTTTT.

The V gene is TRBV10-1, the J gene TRBJ1-1; 7 nucleotides line up with TRBD1. This CDR3 comprises 13 residues. After removal of 6 bases from V and 1 base from J, the junction contained 2 bases not matched to a gene. Germline-derived CDR1 and CDR2 are WNHNN and SYGVQD (reference sequence). DNA for the CDR3: TGCGCCAGCAGCCGGACAGGGAACACTGAAGCTTTCTTT. The encoded protein is CASSRTGNTEAFF.

This chain joins TRBV10-2 and TRBJ2-2; TRBD1 might be the D (6 bases). CDR1 and CDR2 from the germline V gene are WSHSY and SAAADI. Trimming cost V 7 bases and J 5 bases, with 14 bases left between them. This CDR3 region has 14 residues. For the CDR3, the DNA is TGCGCCAGCACCCCGACAGGAATTACCGGGGAGCTGTTTTTT. Its protein product is CASTPTGITGELFF.

The V and J genes are TRBV2 and TRBJ2-7, with 7 bases that match TRBD2. Germline loops: CDR1 SNHLY, CDR2 FYNNEI. V trimming: 4 bases; J trimming: 2 bases; junction bases outside the gene matches: 5. The CDR3 sequence is 14 residues long. CDR3 loop: CASSAETSTYEQYF. In DNA form, the CDR3 reads TGTGCCAGCAGTGCTGAGACTAGCACCTACGAGCAGTACTTC.

This chain links TRBV10-1 with TRBJ2-7, with D maybe TRBD1 (6 bases). The CDR3 is made up of 13 amino acids. The germline V gene has CDR1 WNHNN and CDR2 SYGVQD (reference sequence). Deletions cut 3 bases from V and 8 bases from J, with 14 bases between. The CDR3 here is CASSDLLQGKQYF. The CDR3 region has the DNA TGCGCCAGCAGTGACCTCTTACAGGGAAAGCAGTACTTC.

The rearrangement uses TRBV19 and TRBJ2-5; 9 positions agree with TRBD1. This CDR3 contains 20 residues. The ends lost 5 bases at V and 5 bases at J; junction bases unmatched: 24. CDR1 is LNHDA, CDR2 SQIVND, per germline (reference sequence). CDR3 DNA sequence: TGTGCCAGTAGTCGTGGCCCCGGGACAGGGAGTATAGGGCCGGGGGAGACCCAGTACTTC. It is translated as CASSRGPGTGSIGPGETQYF.

The chain joins TRBV7-9 to TRBJ2-5, with 9 bases that match TRBD2. V was pared by 2 bases and J by 11 bases, with 9 bases of the junction left unmatched. This CDR3 has 14 residues. Germline lookup yields CDR1 SEHNR and CDR2 FQNEAQ (reference sequence). DNA of the CDR3: TGTGCCAGCAGCTTACGGCGGGAGGGCCTAGAGCAGTACTTC. Amino acids: CASSLRREGLEQYF.

V usage is TRBV5-1 and J usage is TRBJ1-1; a weak D match, TRBD1 (6 bases). CDR3 length equals 15 residues. Germline assignment: CDR1 SGHRS and CDR2 YFSETQ. V gave up 4 bases and J gave up 7 bases, with 20 bases separating them. Here the CDR3 reads CASSRPGGGPREAFF. The CDR3 coding sequence is TGCGCCAGCAGCCGCCCGGGGGGGGGCCCACGTGAAGCTTTCTTT. The full variable domain, its missing parts supplied by reference TRBV5-1 and TRBJ1-1, is KAGVTQTPRYLIKTRGQQVTLSCSPISGHRSVSWYQQTPGQGLQFLFEYFSETQRNKGNFPGRFSGRQFSNSRSEMNVSTLELGDSALYLCASSRPGGGPREAFFGQGTRLTVV.

CDR3 amino acids: CASSLSPGSRETQYF. The CDR3 nucleotides read TGCGCCAGCAGCTTGTCGCCGGGATCCAGAGAGACCCAGTACTTC. The V and J genes are TRBV5-1 and TRBJ2-5; D is possibly TRBD2 (5 bases). V was pared by 1 base and J by 4 bases, with 14 bases between. This CDR3 is 15 amino acids long. Germline lookup yields CDR1 SGHRS and CDR2 YFSETQ. The full variable domain, rest sourced from reference TRBV5-1 and TRBJ2-5, is KAGVTQTPRYLIKTRGQQVTLSCSPISGHRSVSWYQQTPGQGLQFLFEYFSETQRNKGNFPGRFSGRQFSNSRSEMNVSTLELGDSALYLCASSLSPGSRETQYFGPGTRLLVL.

The chain recombines TRBV11-2 with TRBJ2-2, with 7 nucleotides matching TRBD1. Germline CDR1 SGHAT, CDR2 FQNNGV. CDR3 length equals 18 residues. The junction had 16 bases not matched to a gene; V was cut back by 6 bases and J by 3 bases. In DNA form, the CDR3 reads TGTGCCAGCAGGCCCGGGACAGCCTTTCTTCCCGACACCGGGGAGCTGTTTTTT. Translation gives CASRPGTAFLPDTGELFF. The whole variable domain, remainder taken from reference TRBV11-2 and TRBJ2-2, is EAGVAQSPRYKIIEKRQSVAFWCNPISGHATLYWYQQILGQGPKLLIQFQNNGVVDDSQLPKDRFSAERLKGVDSTLKIQPAKLEDSAVYLCASRPGTAFLPDTGELFFGEGSRLTVL.

The J gene is TRBJ2-1, the V gene TRBV9; TRBD2 matches at 8 bases. Trimming cost V 3 bases and J 6 bases; bases outside gene matches: 8. The CDR3 runs to 15 residues. Germline V CDR1 and CDR2: SGDLS, YYNGEE. CDR3 in amino acids: CASSDSGTTPNEQFF. The CDR3 DNA follows: TGTGCCAGCAGCGATAGCGGGACTACCCCCAATGAGCAGTTCTTC. Using reference TRBV9 and TRBJ2-1 for the parts outside the CDR3, the full variable domain is DSGVTQTPKHLITATGQRVTLRCSPRSGDLSVYWYQQSLDQGLQFLIQYYNGEERAKGNILERFSAQQFPDLHSELNLSSLELGDSALYFCASSDSGTTPNEQFFGPGTRLTVL.

This chain connects TRBV27 to TRBJ2-2; no reliable D call. The CDR3 totals 13 residues. V was trimmed by 5 bases and J by 5 bases, leaving 9 bases between them. CDR1 MNHEY and CDR2 SMNVEV come from the germline V gene (reference sequence). The CDR3 nucleotides are TGTGCCAGCAGTCACCCCGGGACCGGGGAGCTGTTTTTT. Its protein is CASSHPGTGELFF.

This chain links TRBV7-9 with TRBJ1-1; D possibly corresponds to TRBD1 (6 bases). V was trimmed by 4 bases and J by 4 bases, leaving 13 bases between them. Germline V lookup: CDR1 SEHNR, CDR2 FQNEAQ (reference sequence). The CDR3 extends over 14 amino acids. CDR3 nucleotide sequence: TGTGCCAGCAGCTATCCACAGGGCGGCACTGAAGCTTTCTTT. It encodes CASSYPQGGTEAFF.

The chain employs TRBV30 and TRBJ2-7, with D maybe TRBD2 (6 bases). CDR3 length equals 14 residues. CDR1 is GTSNPN, CDR2 SVGIG, per germline (reference sequence). Trimming removed 0 bases at V and 3 bases at J, with 12 bases between. CDR3 sequence: CAWSVNAGFYEQYF. The CDR3 DNA reads as TGTGCCTGGAGTGTAAATGCGGGGTTCTACGAGCAGTACTTC.

The rearrangement links TRBV9 to TRBJ2-7, with D possibly being TRBD2 (6 bases). The germline gives CDR1 SGDLS, CDR2 YYNGEE. Trimming removed 0 bases at V and 2 bases at J, with 12 bases between. The CDR3 has 15 amino acids. CDR3 amino acids: CASSVDVGRTYEQYF. The CDR3 DNA follows: TGTGCCAGCAGCGTAGACGTCGGGAGAACCTACGAGCAGTACTTC.